Shown below are 26 T cell receptor beta chains from a single sample sequenced in a study of OX40 agonist ivuxolimab in advanced cancers. Generated by immunoSEQ multiplex PCR, the TCRdb table keeps only in-frame clones and is missing some. The sample yields 20,000 to 25,000 clones, approximately 87% seen once. The sequencing used CD4+ or CD8+ T cells sorted from blood, collected in a trial of the OX40 agonist ivuxolimab. The receptor source for this set is an adult with an advanced solid tumor such as melanoma, head and neck, liver or kidney cancer.

V is TRBV2 and J is TRBJ2-7, with D perhaps matching TRBD2 (5 bases). V dropped 3 bases and J dropped 3 bases, with 12 bases sitting between them. CDR3 length equals 14 residues. From germline, CDR1 is SNHLY and CDR2 FYNNEI. CDR3 in DNA: TGTGCCAGCAGTGATGAGACTAAACTCTACGAGCAGTACTTC. It translates to CASSDETKLYEQYF.

The CDR3 here is CASSQGIGGFSGNTIYF. The DNA of the CDR3 is TGCGCCAGCAGCCAAGGTATCGGGGGCTTCTCTGGAAACACCATATATTTT. The chain has TRBV4-1 and TRBJ1-3; TRBD1 is a possible D gene (6 bases). The CDR3 spans 17 residues. Trimming removed 1 base at V and 0 bases at J, with 13 bases between. Germline V lookup: CDR1 MGHRA, CDR2 YSYEKL.

The chain joins TRBV7-6 to TRBJ1-2; the match to TRBD1 covers 7 bases. Germline assignment: CDR1 SGHVS and CDR2 FNYEAQ. This CDR3 is built from 15 residues. The ends lost 5 bases at V and 7 bases at J; junction bases unmatched: 13. The CDR3 protein is CASSHTISGGTGYTF. The CDR3 DNA sequence: TGTGCCAGCAGCCATACCATTTCAGGGGGGACTGGCTACACCTTC. Combining the CDR3 with reference TRBV7-6 and TRBJ1-2 gives the whole variable domain GAGVSQSPRYKVTKRGQDVALRCDPISGHVSLYWYRQALGQGPEFLTYFNYEAQQDKSGLPNDRFSAERPEGSISTLTIQRTEQRDSAMYRCASSHTISGGTGYTFGSGTRLTVV.

The chain links TRBV15 to TRBJ2-7, with D possibly being TRBD2 (5 bases). V was shortened by 2 bases and J by 2 bases, with 13 bases between the two germline ends. The CDR3 is 15 residues long. Germline V gives CDR1 LNHNV, CDR2 YYDKDF (reference sequence). CDR3 DNA: TGTGCCACCAGCAGACCAGCGGCAGGACCCTACGAGCAGTACTTC. As protein: CATSRPAAGPYEQYF.

The V and J genes are TRBV9 and TRBJ2-3; D call uncertain. Germline lookup yields CDR1 SGDLS and CDR2 YYNGEE. Trimming pared 5 bases from V and 0 bases from J, leaving 10 bases between. CDR3 length: 14 residues. For the CDR3, the DNA is TGTGCCAGCAGTGCCCCCCCTAGCACAGATACGCAGTATTTT. Translated, it gives CASSAPPSTDTQYF. The entire variable domain, with the rest obtained from reference TRBV9 and TRBJ2-3, is as follows: DSGVTQTPKHLITATGQRVTLRCSPRSGDLSVYWYQQSLDQGLQFLIQYYNGEERAKGNILERFSAQQFPDLHSELNLSSLELGDSALYFCASSAPPSTDTQYFGPGTRLTVL.

The V and J genes are TRBV7-3 and TRBJ2-7; D gene ambiguous. Trimming stripped 5 bases from V and 4 bases from J, with 12 bases between. Germline CDR1 SGHTA, CDR2 FQGTGA. The CDR3 has 13 residues. The CDR3 sequence: CASSLNLGYEQYF. The CDR3 nucleotides read TGTGCCAGCAGCCTCAATCTCGGTTACGAGCAGTACTTC.

The chain carries TRBV15 and TRBJ2-1, with TRBD2 matching 14 bases. The CDR3 loop spans 15 amino acids. Unmatched junction bases numbered 5, after V lost 5 bases and J lost 8 bases. Germline lookup yields CDR1 LNHNV and CDR2 YYDKDF (reference sequence). CDR3 in amino acids: CATSRTSGGIDEQFF. CDR3 nucleotide sequence: TGTGCCACCAGCCGGACTAGCGGGGGGATAGATGAGCAGTTCTTC. The full variable domain, rest sourced from reference TRBV15 and TRBJ2-1, is DAMVIQNPRYQVTQFGKPVTLSCSQTLNHNVMYWYQQKSSQAPKLLFHYYDKDFNNEADTPDNFQSRRPNTSFCFLDIRSPGLGDTAMYLCATSRTSGGIDEQFFGPGTRLTVL.

The chain recombines TRBV27 with TRBJ2-7; 8 bases agree with TRBD1. Germline V gene sequence: CDR1 MNHEY, CDR2 SMNVEV (reference sequence). The CDR3 is made up of 15 amino acids. V was clipped by 5 bases and J by 3 bases; unmatched bases: 9. CDR3 sequence reads: CASSLLPGTGYEQYF. The DNA for the CDR3 is TGTGCCAGCAGTCTCCTCCCAGGGACAGGCTACGAGCAGTACTTC.

This chain connects TRBV11-2 to TRBJ2-3; possible D gene TRBD2, 7 bases. Germline loops: CDR1 SGHAT, CDR2 FQNNGV. The CDR3 length is 16 residues. V was cut by 7 bases and J by 3 bases, with 20 bases left in between. CDR3 region: CASISGEGFRTDTQYF. CDR3 sequence (DNA): TGTGCCAGCATTTCAGGGGAGGGGTTTCGGACAGATACGCAGTATTTT. The whole variable domain, filled in from reference TRBV11-2 and TRBJ2-3, reads EAGVAQSPRYKIIEKRQSVAFWCNPISGHATLYWYQQILGQGPKLLIQFQNNGVVDDSQLPKDRFSAERLKGVDSTLKIQPAKLEDSAVYLCASISGEGFRTDTQYFGPGTRLTVL.

This clone appeared once. The genes are TRBV2 and TRBJ2-7, with 10 bases fitting TRBD1. The CDR3 is 14 amino acids. V gave up 0 bases and J gave up 6 bases; unmatched junction bases: 2. Germline V gives CDR1 SNHLY, CDR2 FYNNEI. The CDR3 region is CASSEAGTGAEQYF. DNA of the CDR3: TGTGCCAGCAGTGAAGCGGGGACAGGGGCCGAGCAGTACTTC.

The V and J genes are TRBV4-2 and TRBJ2-1, with 7 bases identical to TRBD2. CDR1 is LGHNA, CDR2 YNFKEQ, per germline. The CDR3 spans 15 residues. V lost 1 base and J lost 6; bases outside the gene matches: 6. For the CDR3, the DNA is TGTGCCAGCAGCCAAGGGGAGGGACTGGTCAATGAGCAGTTCTTC. Protein sequence: CASSQGEGLVNEQFF.

The count of this clone is one. The chain has TRBV7-9 and TRBJ2-3; TRBD1 matches 8 bases. V lost 3 bases, J lost 3 bases, and 5 bases stayed unmatched. Germline lookup yields CDR1 SEHNR and CDR2 FQNEAQ (reference sequence). The length of the CDR3 is 15 residues. CDR3 amino acids: CASSFGQGATDTQYF. The CDR3, as DNA: TGTGCCAGCAGCTTCGGACAGGGAGCTACAGATACGCAGTATTTT.

This sequence joins TRBV5-4 and TRBJ1-1; tentatively, D is TRBD1 (6 bases). CDR3 length equals 17 residues. V dropped 4 bases and J dropped 4 bases, with 23 bases sitting between them. Germline loops: CDR1 SGHNT, CDR2 YYREEE (reference sequence). DNA for the CDR3: TGTGCCAGCAGCCCCAGGCCTCCGGGGGCGAGGGGCACTGAAGCTTTCTTT. Translating gives CASSPRPPGARGTEAFF. The variable domain in full, completed from reference TRBV5-4 and TRBJ1-1, reads ETGVTQSPTHLIKTRGQQVTLRCSSQSGHNTVSWYQQALGQGPQFIFQYYREEENGRGNFPPRFSGLQFPNYSSELNVNALELDDSALYLCASSPRPPGARGTEAFFGQGTRLTVV.

The chain employs TRBV19 and TRBJ1-1, with D maybe TRBD1 (6 bases). Looked up from germline, CDR1 is LNHDA and CDR2 is SQIVND (reference sequence). CDR3 length: 15 amino acids. The ends were cut back, 5 bases at V and 1 base at J, with 14 bases in the middle. CDR3 amino acids: CASSPDRWGNTEAFF. DNA of the CDR3: TGTGCCAGTAGTCCCGACAGGTGGGGGAACACTGAAGCTTTCTTT.

The rearrangement uses TRBV6-6 and TRBJ2-7; D could derive from TRBD1 or TRBD2 (5 bases each). The germline V gene encodes CDR1 MNHNY and CDR2 SVGAGI (reference sequence). Trimming pared 0 bases from V and 2 bases from J, leaving 14 bases between. This CDR3 comprises 16 residues. CDR3 region: CASSYSISGTTYEQYF. CDR3 DNA: TGTGCCAGCAGTTACTCGATCTCCGGGACCACCTACGAGCAGTACTTC.

A word on this clone: A much larger clone lies one base from this, so it may be a read error. The chain joins TRBV7-9 to TRBJ1-6; no firm D call. CDR1 SEHNR and CDR2 FQNEAQ come from the germline V gene (reference sequence). The CDR3 length is 14 residues. Trimming removed 0 bases from V and 14 bases from J, with 14 bases in between. CDR3 bases: TGTGCCAGCAGCTTAGCCCCCGGGTTAGGTTCCCTCCACTTT. Translated: CASSLAPGLGSLHF.

A single count supports this clone. The rearrangement joins TRBV19 to TRBJ2-7, with D perhaps being TRBD1 or TRBD2 (5 bases each). CDR1 LNHDA and CDR2 SQIVND come from the germline V gene (reference sequence). V was pared by 8 bases and J by 2 bases, with 10 bases between. There are 12 residues in the CDR3. CDR3: CASRDLAYEQYF. The CDR3, as DNA: TGTGCCAGTCGGGACCTCGCCTACGAGCAGTACTTC.

V gene TRBV6-1 combines with J gene TRBJ2-7; weak D call: TRBD1 (6 bases). CDR3 length: 15 residues. Per germline, CDR1 MNHNS and CDR2 SASEGT. V lost 7 bases and J lost 1, with 17 bases in between. The CDR3 DNA reads as TGTGCCAGCAACCCACTAGTGGGGGCTTCCTACGAGCAGTACTTC. Its protein is CASNPLVGASYEQYF.

There are a few counts of this clone. This chain connects TRBV4-3 to TRBJ1-2; D possibly corresponds to TRBD1 (5 bases). This CDR3 is 12 amino acids long. V was trimmed by 1 base and J by 14 bases, leaving 14 bases between them. CDR1 is LGHNA and CDR2 is YSLEER in the germline V gene. The chain's CDR3 is CASSQAPGGKTF. CDR3 nucleotide sequence: TGCGCCAGCAGCCAAGCGCCCGGGGGGAAAACCTTC.

This chain uses TRBV6-5 with TRBJ2-2; D uncertain. Germline lookup yields CDR1 MNHEY and CDR2 SVGAGI. The CDR3 consists of 14 residues. V shed 0 bases and J shed 4 bases, with 6 bases lying between them. CDR3 protein: CASSYSLTTGELFF. The CDR3 nucleotides are TGTGCCAGCAGTTACTCACTAACCACCGGGGAGCTGTTTTTT.

The rearrangement uses TRBV6-6 and TRBJ2-2, with a possible D match to TRBD2 (5 bases). Trimming shortened V by 0 bases and J by 4 bases, and 9 bases separated the two germline ends. This CDR3 contains 15 residues. The V gene's germline CDR1 is MNHNY and CDR2 SVGAGI (reference sequence). CDR3 DNA: TGTGCCAGCAGTTACTCGGTAGGGAGCACCGGGGAGCTGTTTTTT. Translating gives CASSYSVGSTGELFF.

The chain links TRBV27 to TRBJ2-7, with 7 bases fitting TRBD2. The CDR3 loop spans 12 amino acids. CDR1 and CDR2 from the germline V gene are MNHEY and SMNVEV (reference sequence). J gave up 5 bases and V 2 bases, and 0 bases lay outside the gene matches. The DNA of the CDR3 is TGTGCCAGCAGTTTACGGGGGGACGAGCAGTACTTC. Translation gives CASSLRGDEQYF.

The genes are TRBV7-9 and TRBJ2-5; the D is unclear. The DNA end is a closer match to TRBJ2-7, so the J assignment may be wrong. The CDR3 is 12 amino acids. Germline CDR1 is SEHNR and CDR2 is FQNEAQ (reference sequence). The CDR3 spells CASSNPPYEQYF. The CDR3 nucleotides read TGTGCCAGCAGCAACCCCCCTTACGAGCAGTACTTC.

The V gene is TRBV27, the J gene TRBJ1-2; D perhaps matches TRBD1 (5 bases). This CDR3 has 15 amino acids. From germline, CDR1 is MNHEY and CDR2 SMNVEV (reference sequence). V was trimmed by 5 bases and J by 8 bases, leaving 21 bases between them. CDR3 coding DNA: TGTGCCAGCAGTCCTAGCACTGCAGGGAGACGGGGCTACACCTTC. As protein: CASSPSTAGRRGYTF.

This clone was seen once. The V gene is TRBV28, the J gene TRBJ2-7, with D unclear. The length of the CDR3 is 13 residues. V lost 5 bases and J 5 bases, leaving 13 bases between the germline ends. In germline, CDR1 is MDHEN, CDR2 SYDVKM. The CDR3 reads CASSTTVVHEQYF. The CDR3, as DNA: TGTGCCAGCAGTACCACAGTTGTCCACGAGCAGTACTTC.

This clone was counted once. The rearrangement joins TRBV5-6 to TRBJ1-1; D is uncertain. The CDR3 contains 11 residues. Germline V gives CDR1 SGHDT, CDR2 YYEEEE. V was shortened by 5 bases and J by 8 bases, with 10 bases between the two germline ends. CDR3: CASRRGDEAFF. The CDR3, as DNA: TGTGCCAGCAGGAGAGGAGACGAAGCTTTCTTT.